This T cell receptor (beta chain) appears in the sequencing data of a study of T-cell reconstitution after alpha-beta-depleted transplantation in children. Whole-study findings and limits: Where some patients showed high TCRbeta diversity at day 60, it came from recipient T cells and thymic progenitors that had survived. About two months after transplant, alpha-beta T cells reportedly came from several hundred expanded graft clones. Among T cells one year after transplant, newly produced cells accounted for most counts and diversity.

This CDR3 contains 14 residues. Germline CDR1 MNHNS, CDR2 SASEGT. The ends were cut back, 9 bases at V and 5 bases at J, with 17 bases in the middle. During its preparation, the TCRbeta library received unique molecular identifiers. TCRdb redid the calling of the PCR reads with MiXCR, one entry per CDR3 protein. The sample includes hundreds of thousands of distinct CDR3 sequences, roughly 14% seen only once; the top ten take 0.65% to 0.9%. About this clonotype itself: Its antigen is not known. A read error may explain this, as a much larger clone is one base away.

The source was PBMCs, collected before TCRalphabeta/CD19-depleted stem cell transplant. The gene calls are TRBV6-1 and TRBJ1-5, with D tentatively TRBD1 (6 bases). The clonotype was recovered from a girl aged 2 to 10 with congenital amegakaryocytic thrombocytopenia, due to receive a stem cell transplant. The CDR3 loop reads CASNSGTPYQPQHF. CDR3 sequence (DNA): TGTGCCAGTAACTCCGGGACACCTTATCAGCCCCAGCATTTT.